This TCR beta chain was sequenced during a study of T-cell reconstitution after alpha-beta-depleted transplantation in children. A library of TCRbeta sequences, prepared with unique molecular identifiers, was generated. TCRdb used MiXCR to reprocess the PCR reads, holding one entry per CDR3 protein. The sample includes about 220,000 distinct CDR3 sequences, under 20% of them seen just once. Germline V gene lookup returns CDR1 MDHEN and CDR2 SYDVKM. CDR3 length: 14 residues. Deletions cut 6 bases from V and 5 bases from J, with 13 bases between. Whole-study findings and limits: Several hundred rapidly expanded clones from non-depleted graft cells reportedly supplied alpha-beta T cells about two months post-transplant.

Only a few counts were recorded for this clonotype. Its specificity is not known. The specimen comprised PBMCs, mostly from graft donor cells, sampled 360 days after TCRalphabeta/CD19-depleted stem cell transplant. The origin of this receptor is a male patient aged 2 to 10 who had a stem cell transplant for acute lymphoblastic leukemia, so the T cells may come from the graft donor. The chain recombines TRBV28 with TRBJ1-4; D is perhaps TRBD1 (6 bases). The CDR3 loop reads CASRGQRLNEKLFF. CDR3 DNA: TGTGCCAGCAGAGGACAGAGATTAAATGAAAAACTGTTTTTT.